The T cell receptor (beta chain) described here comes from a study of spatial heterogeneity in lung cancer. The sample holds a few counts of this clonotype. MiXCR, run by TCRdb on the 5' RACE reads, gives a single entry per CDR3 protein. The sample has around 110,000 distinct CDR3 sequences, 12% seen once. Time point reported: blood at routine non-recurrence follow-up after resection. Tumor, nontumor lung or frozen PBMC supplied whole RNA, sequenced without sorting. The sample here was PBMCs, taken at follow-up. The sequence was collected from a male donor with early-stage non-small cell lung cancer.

The DNA of the CDR3 is TGTGCCAGCAATCCAGGGGGGGAAGAGACCCAGTACTTC. It translates to CASNPGGEETQYF. The chain has TRBV28 and TRBJ2-5; tentatively, D is TRBD1 or TRBD2 (7 bases each). The germline CDR1 and CDR2 sequences are MDHEN and SYDVKM. This CDR3 region has 13 residues. V lost 7 bases, J lost 3 bases, and 12 bases lay in between.